A single sample gave rise to the 8 T cell receptor beta chains below, sequenced in a study of monozygotic twins with inflammatory bowel disease (dated by TCRdb to between 2019 and 2020). To prepare the library, 5' RACE was applied. Sequenced using an Illumina HiSeq 2500. Reads reprocessed by TCRdb are summarized as one entry per CDR3 protein sequence, and DNA is absent. This sample's table lists a few hundred thousand distinct CDR3 sequences. The ten largest clones take up roughly 5.3% of the sample. Material: blood. The receptors shown here come from a human donor with ulcerative colitis or Crohn's disease, or a healthy co-twin of an affected twin (not recorded which).

The J gene is TRBJ1-1, the V gene TRBV18; the TRBD1 assignment by TCRdb is unverifiable without DNA. Germline CDR1 is KGHSH and CDR2 is LQKENI. The CDR3 is 13 amino acids. The chain's CDR3 is CASSLIPDRGAFF.

The chain links TRBV23-1 to TRBJ2-1; TCRdb proposes TRBD2, but this gene call is untestable without DNA. TRBV23-1 is classed as an ORF, of uncertain function. There are 15 residues in the CDR3. CDR3 protein: CASRPRGRNYNEQFF.

Here the CDR3 reads CASSQSGWETQYF. The chain employs TRBV11-2 and TRBJ2-5. Germline assignment: CDR1 SGHAT and CDR2 FQNNGV. The CDR3 covers 13 residues.

The chain joins TRBV5-1 to TRBJ2-5; TCRdb calls TRBD1, which cannot be checked without DNA. This CDR3 is built from 14 residues. Germline V gene data show CDR1 as SGHRS and CDR2 as YFSETQ. CDR3 loop: CASSPGGIRETQYF. The full variable domain, its missing parts supplied by reference TRBV5-1 and TRBJ2-5, is KAGVTQTPRYLIKTRGQQVTLSCSPISGHRSVSWYQQTPGQGLQFLFEYFSETQRNKGNFPGRFSGRQFSNSRSEMNVSTLELGDSALYLCASSPGGIRETQYFGPGTRLLVL.

The CDR3 protein is CASSQDFSGFYEQYF. The chain couples TRBV4-3 to TRBJ2-7; TCRdb names TRBD1, which stays unverified in the absence of DNA. The CDR3 length is 15 residues. The germline V gene encodes CDR1 LGHNA and CDR2 YSLEER.

V gene TRBV11-2 combines with J gene TRBJ2-5. Per germline, CDR1 SGHAT and CDR2 FQNNGV. The length of the CDR3 is 14 residues. CDR3 amino acids: CASSLEVTQETQYF.

The chain has TRBV28 and TRBJ1-4. Germline assignment: CDR1 MDHEN and CDR2 SYDVKM. The length of the CDR3 is 12 residues. The CDR3 here is CASHATNEKLFF.

This rearrangement joins TRBV4-3 to TRBJ2-7. This CDR3 is built from 14 residues. Germline CDR1 and CDR2: LGHNA and YSLEER. CDR3 residues: CASSQYRGSYEQYF.